This T cell receptor (beta chain) is drawn from a study of T cells in Graves' hyperthyroidism and ophthalmopathy. This clonotype was seen a handful of times. The CDR3 has 18 amino acids. The ends lost 6 bases at V and 0 bases at J; junction bases unmatched: 12. TCR beta CDR3 sequences were amplified from RNA transcripts. The TCR CDR3 first-round RT-PCR relied on the HTBI primer set. TCRdb re-called the multiplex PCR reads through MiXCR, storing one row per CDR3 protein. Here the sample spans hundreds of thousands of distinct CDR3 sequences, 12% to 15% being singletons. This rearrangement joins TRBV12-3 or TRBV12-4 to TRBJ2-4; 9 nucleotides match TRBD1. This clonotype was sampled from a woman aged 18-29 years with Graves' hyperthyroidism. The sample was blood. The CDR3 protein is CASRRTGASSPAKNIQYF. CDR3 bases: TGTGCCAGCAGACGGACAGGGGCTTCATCCCCAGCCAAAAACATTCAGTACTTC.